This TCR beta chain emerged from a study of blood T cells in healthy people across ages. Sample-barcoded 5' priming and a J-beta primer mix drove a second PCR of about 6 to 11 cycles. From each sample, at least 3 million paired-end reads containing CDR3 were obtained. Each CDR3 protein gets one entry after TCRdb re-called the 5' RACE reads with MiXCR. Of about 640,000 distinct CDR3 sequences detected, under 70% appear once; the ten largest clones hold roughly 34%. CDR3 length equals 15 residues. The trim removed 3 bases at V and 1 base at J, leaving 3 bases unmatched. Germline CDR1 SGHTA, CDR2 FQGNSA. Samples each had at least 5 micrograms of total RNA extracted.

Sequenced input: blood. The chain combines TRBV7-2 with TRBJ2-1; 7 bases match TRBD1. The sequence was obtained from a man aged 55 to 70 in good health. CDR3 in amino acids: CASSFRTGSYNEQFF. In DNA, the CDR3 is TGTGCCAGCAGCTTCCGGACAGGTTCCTACAATGAGCAGTTCTTC.